This T cell receptor beta chain was sequenced in a study of cytomegalovirus exposure and HLA in healthy donors. Here immunoSEQ multiplex PCR was the method, and the copy in TCRdb shows in-frame clones only, minus some. This table holds approximately 54,000 clones, 89% found once. Study results and caveats: The study recorded 160 or so TCR beta chains that were cytomegalovirus-associated. Reports indicated that the classifier achieved high specificity and sensitivity in diagnosing cytomegalovirus status.

The donors were part of the validation cohort, which consisted of under 150 subjects and was separate from the first cohort of 666 subjects. This clone is a singleton in its sample. The antigen remains undetermined. Germline-derived CDR1 and CDR2 are LNHDA and SQIVND (reference sequence). V was pared by 5 bases and J by 6 bases, with 16 bases between. The CDR3 has 14 residues. This clonotype was obtained from a woman aged 18-29 years in good health and CMV-seropositive. The rearrangement uses TRBV19 and TRBJ1-2; D is ambiguous. The sequenced sample consisted of PBMCs. CDR3 loop: CASSRSGLNNGYTF. The CDR3 DNA sequence: TGTGCCAGTAGTCGCTCCGGACTGAACAATGGCTACACCTTC.